The 26 T cell receptor beta chains listed next were all sequenced from one sample in a study of tumor and adjacent non-tumor tissue in lung cancer. No cell sorting was done before RNA was extracted from the tissue. This non-tumor lung sample came from over 3 cm beyond the tumor edge. TCRbeta libraries were built with three rounds of nested PCR, modified from ARM-PCR. TCRdb reprocessed the multiplex PCR reads via MiXCR and lists one record per CDR3 protein. The sample consists of 70,000 to 90,000 distinct CDR3 sequences, approximately 78% of them appearing once. The sample was distant non-tumor lung tissue. The source is a man in his fifties or sixties with non-small cell lung cancer.

The gene calls are TRBV20-1 and TRBJ1-4; D not resolved. The CDR3 extends over 13 amino acids. V was trimmed by 1 base and J by 7 bases, leaving 10 bases between them. Per the germline V gene, CDR1 is DFQATT and CDR2 is SNEGSKA (reference sequence). For the CDR3, the DNA is TGCAGTGCTAGAGGTCACCCGACTGAAAAACTGTTTTTT. This sequence encodes CSARGHPTEKLFF.

To note about this clonotype: A read error may produce the germline difference seen at one junction end. The chain links TRBV11-2 to TRBJ2-6; a weak D match, TRBD1 (5 bases). The CDR3 runs 14 residues. Per germline, CDR1 SGHAT and CDR2 FQNNGV. In nucleotides, the CDR3 is TGTGCCAGCGATACTATCTCTGGGGCCAACGTCCCGACTTTC. It codes for CASDTISGANVPTF.

This clonotype was detected many times. The chain is built from TRBV12-3 or TRBV12-4 and TRBJ1-5; 8 nucleotides line up with TRBD1. Unmatched junction bases numbered 8, after V lost 3 bases and J lost 4 bases. This CDR3 has 16 residues. CDR3 DNA sequence: TGTGCCAGCAGTTTTGTACAGGGGGTAGTAAATCAGCCCCAGCATTTT. This codes for CASSFVQGVVNQPQHF.

Remarks on this clonotype: The CDR3 end shows no conserved phenylalanine or tryptophan, and so a read error is likely. The CDR3 sequence is CASSSQGWQIEAFY. Written as DNA, the CDR3 is TGTGCCAGCAGCTCGCAAGGATGGCAGATTGAAGCTTTCTAT. The V and J genes are TRBV11-3 and TRBJ1-1; D uncertain. The CDR3 has 14 amino acids. CDR1 is SGHNT and CDR2 is YENEEA in the germline V gene. V gave up 4 bases and J gave up 7 bases, with 16 bases separating them.

About this clonotype itself: The junction and the germline gene differ at one end; a read error may be behind it. This rearrangement joins TRBV11-1 to TRBJ2-1; perhaps TRBD1 as D (6 bases). Germline lookup yields CDR1 SGHAT and CDR2 FQDESV (reference sequence). The CDR3 contains 16 residues. CDR3 nucleotides: TGTGCCAGCGGCTTGGTTGGCGGACAGTCCTACAATGAACAGTTCTTC. It codes for CASGLVGGQSYNEQFF.

CDR3: CASRPKGNSGAENTGELFF. CDR3 coding DNA: TGCGCCAGCAGGCCAAAAGGGAATAGCGGCGCGGAGAACACCGGGGAGCTGTTTTTT. This rearrangement joins TRBV5-1 to TRBJ2-2, with a tentative D call TRBD2 (6 bases). Germline values: CDR1 SGHRS, CDR2 YFSETQ. The CDR3 length is 19 residues. Trimming left V 5 bases short and J 1 base short, with 24 bases between.

The chain uses TRBV5-4 and TRBJ2-5; D not resolved. V was pared by 4 bases and J by 3 bases, with 10 bases between. This CDR3 spans 13 amino acids. Per germline, CDR1 SGHNT and CDR2 YYREEE (reference sequence). This chain's CDR3 is CASSLEREETQYF. The CDR3 bases are TGTGCCAGCAGCCTAGAACGGGAAGAGACCCAGTACTTC.

About this clonotype itself: One base away lies a much larger clone, so this may be a sequencing read error. V gene TRBV28 combines with J gene TRBJ2-3; D gene ambiguous. Germline CDR1 reads MDHEN; CDR2 reads SYDVKM. This CDR3 is 12 amino acids long. The CDR3 DNA follows: TGTGCCAGCTGTTTCGCGCGGCAAACGCAGTATTTT. Translating it yields CASCFARQTQYF.

The chain couples TRBV11-3 to TRBJ1-1, with D unclear. The CDR3 totals 18 residues. The V end lost 2 bases, the J end lost 1 base, and 20 bases lay between the germline ends. From germline, CDR1 is SGHNT and CDR2 YENEEA. CDR3 in amino acids: CASSLTSYLCGRNTEAFF. The DNA of the CDR3 is TGTGCCAGCAGCTTAACGTCGTATCTGTGTGGTCGGAACACTGAAGCTTTCTTT.

Concerning this clonotype: An end of the junction does not agree with germline; a read error may underlie this. The rearrangement joins TRBV4-1 to TRBJ1-2, with D hard to call. Germline V lookup: CDR1 MGHRA, CDR2 YSYEKL. This CDR3 spans 14 amino acids. CDR3 sequence reads: CASSPGSTSFGYAF. The CDR3 DNA sequence: TGCGCCAGCAGCCCGGGCAGCACCTCTTTCGGTTACGCCTTC.

As for this clonotype: Being one base from a much bigger clone, this may be a read error. J is TRBJ2-7 and V is TRBV20-1; either TRBD1 or TRBD2 may supply D (5 bases each). V dropped 0 bases and J dropped 5 bases, with 23 bases sitting between them. CDR1 and CDR2 (germline): DFQATT, SNEGSKA (reference sequence). The CDR3 sequence is 17 residues long. DNA of the CDR3: TGCAGTGCTAGAGACCTTCGCGGACACGGGGCGCCCCACGAGCAGTACTTC. Amino acid sequence: CSARDLRGHGAPHEQYF.

The gene calls are TRBV6-5 and TRBJ2-6, with TRBD2 matching over 8 bases. The germline V gene encodes CDR1 MNHEY and CDR2 SVGAGI. Unmatched junction bases numbered 12, after V lost 10 bases and J lost 1 base. The CDR3 is made up of 17 amino acids. CDR3 residues: CANSPAGARSGANVLTF. The CDR3 DNA sequence: TGTGCCAACAGCCCAGCGGGAGCCAGGTCTGGGGCCAACGTCCTGACTTTC.

To note about this clonotype: A read error may account for a junction end that differs from germline. The CDR3 nucleotides read TGTACCAGCAGCGTCGGGGACAGGGTTGATCACAATCAGCAGTTCTTC. It codes for CTSSVGDRVDHNQQFF. The chain employs TRBV11-2 and TRBJ2-1; TRBD1 matches 9 bases. The germline V gene has CDR1 SGHAT and CDR2 FQNNGV. This CDR3 contains 16 residues.

Regarding this clonotype: As the CDR3 is not closed by the conserved phenylalanine or tryptophan, this likely results from a read error. The rearrangement links TRBV4-3 to TRBJ2-2; tentatively, D is TRBD2 (5 bases). The CDR3 loop spans 15 amino acids. The germline gives CDR1 LGHNA, CDR2 YSLEER. CDR3 DNA sequence: TGCGCCAGCAGCCAAGATCCGGCAGGCTCCGGGAAGCTGTTTTTA. This translates into CASSQDPAGSGKLFL.

With regard to this clonotype: An end of the junction does not agree with germline; a read error may underlie this. This chain uses TRBV20-1 with TRBJ2-1; D possibly matches TRBD1 or TRBD2 (5 bases each). Per the germline V gene, CDR1 is DFQATT and CDR2 is SNEGSKA (reference sequence). The CDR3 runs 14 residues. The CDR3 bases are TGCAGCCACAACGGGGCCCTGAACAACAATGAGCAGGTCTTC. Protein product: CSHNGALNNNEQVF.

This clonotype was seen ten or more times. The chain employs TRBV5-1 and TRBJ2-7, with no clear D. The CDR3 is made up of 14 amino acids. Germline CDR1 and CDR2: SGHRS and YFSETQ. The V gene lost 0 bases and the J gene lost 4 bases, with 11 bases spanning the gap. CDR3: CASSLEPSRYEQYF. The CDR3 region has the DNA TGCGCCAGCAGCTTGGAGCCCAGCAGGTACGAGCAGTACTTC.

This chain connects TRBV29-1 to TRBJ2-1; unclear D gene. V dropped 5 bases and J dropped 8 bases, with 7 bases sitting between them. Per germline, CDR1 SQVTM and CDR2 ANQGSEA. The CDR3 contains 10 residues. This CDR3 reads CSVRHYEQFF. The CDR3, as DNA: TGCAGCGTTCGACATTATGAGCAGTTCTTC.

Note on this clonotype: This CDR3 is missing its conserved last phenylalanine or tryptophan, likely due to a read error. This chain links TRBV11-2 with TRBJ1-3; 7 positions match TRBD1. CDR1 and CDR2 from the germline V gene are SGHAT and FQNNGV. This CDR3 is built from 16 residues. The CDR3 spells CVSSEQGSNSENTIYY. Written as DNA, the CDR3 is TGTGTCAGCAGCGAACAGGGGTCGAACTCTGAAAACACCATATATTAT.

The rearrangement links TRBV24-1 to TRBJ2-2, with 8 positions matching TRBD1. CDR3 length: 16 amino acids. V dropped 3 bases and J dropped 5; count of bases not matched to a gene: 7. CDR1 is KGHDR and CDR2 is SFDVKD in the germline V gene. Written as DNA, the CDR3 is TGTGCCACCAGTGATCCCGGACAGGGTGAAACCGGGGAGCTGTTTTTT. As protein: CATSDPGQGETGELFF.

Concerning this clonotype itself: The junction departs from the called germline gene at one end, perhaps through a read error. The chain recombines TRBV11-2 with TRBJ2-3; a possible D gene is TRBD1 (5 bases). This CDR3 has 15 residues. Germline CDR1 is SGHAT and CDR2 is FQNNGV. Here the CDR3 reads CASSSTSTPTGTQYF. For the CDR3, the DNA is TGTGCCAGTAGCTCGACGAGTACCCCCACAGGTACGCAGTATTTT.

Points on this clonotype: This may be a read error, as it is one base from a much larger clone. This chain uses TRBV5-5 with TRBJ1-5; TRBD1 matches at 10 bases. In germline, CDR1 is SGHKS, CDR2 YYEKEE (reference sequence). The CDR3 is 15 residues long. Losses at the gene ends were 4 bases for V and 6 bases for J; bases not matched to a gene: 7. The CDR3 nucleotides read TGTGCCAGCAGCATTGGGACAGGGGAGGGTCAGCCCCAGCATTTT. Translating it yields CASSIGTGEGQPQHF. Full variable domain (missing parts from reference TRBV5-5 and TRBJ1-5): DAGVTQSPTHLIKTRGQQVTLRCSPISGHKSVSWYQQVLGQGPQFIFQYYEKEERGRGNFPDRFSARQFPNYSSELNVNALLLGDSALYLCASSIGTGEGQPQHFGDGTRLSIL.

Worth noting for this clonotype: One end of the junction does not line up with germline, which may come from a read error. The chain recombines TRBV12-3 or TRBV12-4 with TRBJ2-5; the D gene could be TRBD1 or TRBD2 (5 bases each). CDR3 size: 14 residues. CDR3: CASSFSGTLGTQYF. In DNA form, the CDR3 reads TGTGCCAGCAGTTTTAGTGGGACCCTAGGGACCCAATACTTC.

Worth noting for this clonotype: A much larger clone differs by one base, so this may be a read error. The chain uses TRBV7-8 and TRBJ1-2; the D is unclear. This CDR3 is built from 15 residues. The germline V gene encodes CDR1 SGHVS and CDR2 FQNEAQ. V lost 4 bases and J 6 bases, leaving 18 bases between the germline ends. The CDR3 spells CASSSTVNTVHGYTF. The DNA of the CDR3 is TGTGCCAGCAGCTCTACAGTTAACACAGTCCATGGCTACACCTTC. Combining the CDR3 with reference TRBV7-8 and TRBJ1-2 gives the whole variable domain GAGVSQSPRYKVAKRGQDVALRCDPISGHVSLFWYQQALGQGPEFLTYFQNEAQLDKSGLPSDRFFAERPEGSVSTLKIQRTQQEDSAVYLCASSSTVNTVHGYTFGSGTRLTVV.

As to this clonotype: The CDR3 does not end in the conserved phenylalanine or tryptophan, so this is likely a read error. The DNA is left out, because the CDR3 cannot be placed on it with certainty; the CDR3 is given as TCRdb lists it. The rearrangement joins TRBV11-2 to TRBJ1-1. In germline, CDR1 is SGHAT, CDR2 FQNNGV. 14 amino acids form the CDR3, both terminal residues included. CDR3 residues: CAGSLVGRGTESFI.

On this clonotype itself: One end of the junction is discordant with germline, which a read error may explain. The V and J genes are TRBV6-5 and TRBJ2-3; no definite D call. CDR3 length: 12 amino acids. CDR1 is MNHEY and CDR2 is SVGAGI in the germline V gene. Here the CDR3 reads CTSSACADTQYF. The CDR3 nucleotides read TGTACCAGCAGCGCATGCGCAGATACGCAGTATTTT.

J is TRBJ2-2 and V is TRBV20-1; D remains ambiguous. The V end was cut by 1 base, the J end by 4 bases, with 16 bases between. The CDR3 is made up of 16 amino acids. CDR1 DFQATT and CDR2 SNEGSKA come from the germline V gene (reference sequence). CDR3 loop: CSARGPTEMATGELFF. In nucleotides, the CDR3 is TGCAGTGCTAGAGGCCCAACAGAGATGGCCACCGGGGAGCTGTTTTTT.